A single sample is the source of the 15 T cell receptor beta chains below, sequenced in a study of T cell changes during pregnancy in multiple sclerosis. Here immunoSEQ multiplex PCR was the method, and the copy in TCRdb shows in-frame clones only, minus some. The data contain about 54,000 clones, 75% to 95% of them singletons. The sequenced sample was peripheral blood, obtained after pregnancy. These receptor sequences come from a female donor in good health, enrolled as a control in a pregnancy study.

As DNA, the CDR3 is TGTGCCAGCAGGGAGTCCCCCTTGGGGGCAGACTATGGCTACACCTTC. This gives the protein CASRESPLGADYGYTF. The chain recombines TRBV2 with TRBJ1-2; TRBD1 is a possible D gene (6 bases). The CDR3 has 16 residues. Trimming removed 6 bases from V and 3 bases from J, with 20 bases in between. Germline lookup yields CDR1 SNHLY and CDR2 FYNNEI.

This chain links TRBV11-1 with TRBJ2-3; 8 nucleotides agree with TRBD2. V lost 1 base and J lost 1; bases outside the gene matches: 4. From germline, CDR1 is SGHAT and CDR2 FQDESV (reference sequence). The CDR3 is 16 amino acids. CDR3 sequence reads: CASSLGPRGGTDTQYF. The CDR3 region has the DNA TGTGCCAGCAGCTTAGGGCCGCGGGGGGGCACAGATACGCAGTATTTT.

V is TRBV5-1 and J is TRBJ2-7, with D maybe TRBD2 (5 bases). The germline gives CDR1 SGHRS, CDR2 YFSETQ. Trimming shortened V by 2 bases and J by 4 bases, and 13 bases separated the two germline ends. There are 14 residues in the CDR3. The CDR3 loop is CASSFSGRLYEQYF. As DNA, the CDR3 is TGCGCCAGCAGCTTTAGTGGGAGACTATACGAGCAGTACTTC.

The chain couples TRBV7-9 to TRBJ2-7; maybe TRBD1 (5 bases). V dropped 3 bases and J dropped 4 bases, with 13 bases sitting between them. This CDR3 is 14 amino acids long. The germline V gene encodes CDR1 SEHNR and CDR2 FQNEAQ (reference sequence). The CDR3 is CASSLQGEGYEQYF. For the CDR3, the DNA is TGTGCCAGCAGCTTGCAGGGCGAAGGTTACGAGCAGTACTTC.

V is TRBV9 and J is TRBJ2-7; D perhaps matches TRBD2 (6 bases). V was clipped by 0 bases and J by 6 bases, with 16 bases between them. Germline V gene data show CDR1 as SGDLS and CDR2 as YYNGEE. The CDR3 covers 15 residues. In DNA, the CDR3 is TGTGCCAGCAGCGTAGGGGAGGCAGGTTTTGGCGAGCAGTACTTC. It encodes CASSVGEAGFGEQYF.

The J gene is TRBJ1-5, the V gene TRBV5-4; TRBD1 agrees at 7 bases. The V gene end was trimmed by 4 bases and the J gene end by 2 bases; junction bases not matched to a gene: 9. This CDR3 has 16 residues. Germline V CDR1 and CDR2: SGHNT, YYREEE (reference sequence). The CDR3 spells CASSPGGAVGNQPQHF. CDR3 nucleotides: TGTGCCAGCAGCCCAGGGGGAGCGGTTGGCAATCAGCCCCAGCATTTT. The full variable domain, completed using reference TRBV5-4 and TRBJ1-5, is ETGVTQSPTHLIKTRGQQVTLRCSSQSGHNTVSWYQQALGQGPQFIFQYYREEENGRGNFPPRFSGLQFPNYSSELNVNALELDDSALYLCASSPGGAVGNQPQHFGDGTRLSIL.

This clone was seen only once. The chain carries TRBV29-1 and TRBJ1-5, with D perhaps TRBD1 (5 bases). The length of the CDR3 is 14 residues. Trimming pared 4 bases from V and 4 bases from J, leaving 14 bases between. CDR1 is SQVTM, CDR2 ANQGSEA, per germline. The chain's CDR3 is CSVVLTGPNQPQHF. CDR3 bases: TGCAGCGTTGTGTTAACAGGTCCAAATCAGCCCCAGCATTTT.

The chain employs TRBV7-7 and TRBJ2-1; TRBD2 aligns across 9 bases. V trimming: 1 base; J trimming: 7 bases; junction bases outside the gene matches: 11. Germline CDR1 SSHAT, CDR2 FNYEAQ (reference sequence). This CDR3 has 17 amino acids. DNA for the CDR3: TGTGCCAGCAGCTTAGGCCCGCGCGGGGGGGCGGGGAATGAGCAGTTCTTC. Translated, it gives CASSLGPRGGAGNEQFF.

The chain links TRBV6-5 to TRBJ1-5; 7 bases are a match to TRBD1. The junction had 1 base not matched to a gene; V was cut back by 3 bases and J by 2 bases. There are 14 residues in the CDR3. Looked up from germline, CDR1 is MNHEY and CDR2 is SVGAGI. In DNA, the CDR3 is TGTGCCAGCAGTTATACAGGGGGCAATCAGCCCCAGCATTTT. This gives the protein CASSYTGGNQPQHF.

This clone has only one observation. The chain carries TRBV6-1 and TRBJ1-1; D unclear. This CDR3 is 13 amino acids long. Between the trimmed V and J ends, which lost 8 bases and 5 bases, there was a span of 15 bases. Germline-derived CDR1 and CDR2 are MNHNS and SASEGT. The CDR3 sequence is CASGRAGITEAFF. The DNA for the CDR3 is TGTGCCAGCGGAAGGGCCGGGATAACTGAAGCTTTCTTT.

The chain couples TRBV28 to TRBJ1-1; D gene ambiguous. CDR3 length equals 16 residues. The germline V and J ends were trimmed by 6 bases and 1 base, with 18 bases remaining between them. Germline assignment: CDR1 MDHEN and CDR2 SYDVKM. DNA of the CDR3: TGTGCCAGCAGGGTTCCAGGAGCGGGGAAGAACACTGAAGCTTTCTTT. Amino acid sequence: CASRVPGAGKNTEAFF.

The rearrangement uses TRBV7-8 and TRBJ1-1, with D possibly TRBD1 on 5 matching bases. Germline CDR1 is SGHVS and CDR2 is FQNEAQ. CDR3 length: 16 residues. V was pared by 5 bases and J by 3 bases, with 19 bases between. CDR3: CASSPLRGLVYTEAFF. In DNA form, the CDR3 reads TGTGCCAGCAGCCCGCTGCGGGGGTTGGTTTACACTGAAGCTTTCTTT.

This chain uses TRBV5-1 with TRBJ1-2, with D uncertain. In germline, CDR1 is SGHRS, CDR2 YFSETQ. The CDR3 covers 14 residues. The V gene lost 4 bases and the J gene lost 1 base, with 11 bases spanning the gap. CDR3 DNA: TGCGCCAGCAGCGCCAACACCGATAACTATGGCTACACCTTC. It encodes CASSANTDNYGYTF.

The gene calls are TRBV7-9 and TRBJ1-1; TRBD1 might be the D (5 bases). V was trimmed by 0 bases and J by 1 base, leaving 9 bases between them. Germline CDR1 is SEHNR and CDR2 is FQNEAQ (reference sequence). The CDR3 extends over 15 amino acids. The CDR3 reads CASSLAGHSNTEAFF. The CDR3 DNA reads as TGTGCCAGCAGCTTAGCGGGGCACTCGAACACTGAAGCTTTCTTT.

The rearrangement links TRBV6-5 to TRBJ1-3; D is ambiguous. V was trimmed by 3 bases and J by 0 bases, leaving 9 bases between them. The V gene's germline CDR1 is MNHEY and CDR2 SVGAGI. The CDR3 is made up of 15 amino acids. The CDR3 region has the DNA TGTGCCAGCAGTTATGGTCGGAGCTCTGGAAACACCATATATTTT. It codes for CASSYGRSSGNTIYF.